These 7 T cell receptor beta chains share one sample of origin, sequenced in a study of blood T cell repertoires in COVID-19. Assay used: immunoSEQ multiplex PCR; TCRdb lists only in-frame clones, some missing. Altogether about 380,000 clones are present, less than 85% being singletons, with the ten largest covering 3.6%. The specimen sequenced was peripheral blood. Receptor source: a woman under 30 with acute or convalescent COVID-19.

The CDR3, as DNA: TGTGCCAGCAGCCCCCAAACCCCGGGACAAGGAAACACCATATATTTT. This encodes CASSPQTPGQGNTIYF. The gene calls are TRBV9 and TRBJ1-3, with a tentative D call TRBD1 (6 bases). V was shortened by 4 bases and J by 4 bases, with 18 bases between the two germline ends. Looked up from germline, CDR1 is SGDLS and CDR2 is YYNGEE. This CDR3 has 16 residues.

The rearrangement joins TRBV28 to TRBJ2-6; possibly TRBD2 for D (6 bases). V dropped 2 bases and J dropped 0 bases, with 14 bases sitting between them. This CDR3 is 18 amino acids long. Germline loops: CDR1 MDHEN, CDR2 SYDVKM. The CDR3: CASSLRRDSSSGANVLTF. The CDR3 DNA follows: TGTGCCAGCAGTTTAAGGCGGGACTCTTCCTCTGGGGCCAACGTCCTGACTTTC.

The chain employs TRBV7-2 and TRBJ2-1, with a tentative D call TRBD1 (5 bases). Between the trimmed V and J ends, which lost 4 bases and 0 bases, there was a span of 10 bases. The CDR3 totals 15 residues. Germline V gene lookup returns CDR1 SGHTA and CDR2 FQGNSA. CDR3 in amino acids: CASSSQASSYNEQFF. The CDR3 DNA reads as TGTGCCAGCAGCTCACAGGCTAGCTCCTACAATGAGCAGTTCTTC. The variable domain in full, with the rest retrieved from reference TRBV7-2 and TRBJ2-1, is GAGVSQSPSNKVTEKGKDVELRCDPISGHTALYWYRQSLGQGLEFLIYFQGNSAPDKSGLPSDRFSAERTGGSVSTLTIQRTQQEDSAVYLCASSSQASSYNEQFFGPGTRLTVL.

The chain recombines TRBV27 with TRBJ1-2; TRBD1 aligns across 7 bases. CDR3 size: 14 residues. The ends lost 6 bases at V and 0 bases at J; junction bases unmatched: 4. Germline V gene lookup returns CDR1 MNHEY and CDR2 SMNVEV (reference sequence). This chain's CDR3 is CASRPTGPNYGYTF. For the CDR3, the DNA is TGTGCCAGCAGACCGACAGGGCCTAACTATGGCTACACCTTC.

CDR3 sequence reads: CASSLGFGTVKETQYF. CDR3 DNA sequence: TGTGCCAGCAGCTTAGGGTTCGGGACAGTAAAAGAGACCCAGTACTTC. The rearrangement links TRBV7-9 to TRBJ2-5; the match to TRBD1 covers 7 bases. From germline, CDR1 is SEHNR and CDR2 FQNEAQ (reference sequence). The CDR3 contains 16 residues. With V trimmed by 1 base and J by 3 bases, 8 bases remained unmatched.

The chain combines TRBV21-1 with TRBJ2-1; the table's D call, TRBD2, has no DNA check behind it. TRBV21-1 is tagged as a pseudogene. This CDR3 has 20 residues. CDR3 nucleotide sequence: TGTGCCAGCAGCAAAGGGGGTCGGGATCCTGAGGTTAGCCCTTACAATGAGCAGTTCTTC. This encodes CASSKGGRDPEVSPYNEQFF.

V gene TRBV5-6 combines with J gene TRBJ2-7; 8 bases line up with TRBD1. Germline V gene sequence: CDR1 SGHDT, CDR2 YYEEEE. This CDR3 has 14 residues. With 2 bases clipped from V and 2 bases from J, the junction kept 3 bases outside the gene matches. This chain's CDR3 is CASSFGQGTYEQYF. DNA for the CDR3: TGTGCCAGCAGCTTCGGACAGGGAACCTACGAGCAGTACTTC.